The sequence of this T cell receptor beta chain was determined in a study of T cells in tuberculosis. The study, taken as a whole, reports: The stringent gate may have excluded weak CD1B-GMM tetramer binders.

Thawed, overnight-rested PBMC were stained with GMM-loaded CD1B tetramer, viability dye and anti-CD3, then sorted. The lipid loaded on the CD1B tetramers was C32 glucose monomycolate from Rhodococcus equi. From each donor, some 100,000 tetramer-negative cells were sorted. Germline CDR1 reads SGHTA; CDR2 reads FQGNSA. V was cut by 2 bases and J by 4 bases, with 17 bases left in between. The CDR3 covers 16 residues. Data came from immunoSEQ multiplex PCR; TCRdb stores just in-frame clones and leaves some out. Of tens of thousands of clones listed, approximately 91% are singletons. The V gene is TRBV7-2, the J gene TRBJ1-2, with D uncertain. The TCR originated in an adult woman with latent tuberculosis. The sample taken for sequencing was CD1b-GMM tetramer-negative cells sorted from PBMCs. The CDR3 spells CASSLYSTSLTYGYTF. The DNA for the CDR3 is TGTGCCAGCAGCTTATACAGCACCAGTTTGACCTATGGCTACACCTTC.